The present entry profiles one T cell receptor (beta chain) with its context. Its antigen is not yet known. No base quality values were provided; no much bigger clone lies one nucleotide off. The sample contains more than one DNA sequence encoding this CDR3. Its CDR3 holds 17 amino acids, cysteine through phenylalanine. The sequence is cut down to CDR3 DNA, 51 bases in frame from base 1. The germline ends are 15 bases apart after V is trimmed by 0 bases and J by 0 bases. Looking up the germline V gene yields CDR1 SGDLS and CDR2 YYNGEE. Libraries came from the immunoSEQ multiplex PCR assay. TCRdb carries this immuneACCESS record with in-frame sequences only. Its versions omit some clonotypes, under half of them owing to an unresolved V gene in the studies checked, with the rest unexplained. Present in this sample are fewer than 100,000 clones, over 80% of which were seen just once. The top ten constitute 0.82% of the sample.

The sample belongs to a study of radiotherapy plus CTLA-4 blockade in lung cancer (dated by TCRdb to 2017 to 2018). About the investigation overall: Among the enrolled patients, around 17% had an objective response, and around 31% reached disease control.

The research as a whole found: After treatment with radiotherapy and ipilimumab, TCR clones that came from tumors expanded in the peripheral blood. Increased serum interferon-beta after radiation, together with early dynamic changes in blood T cell clones, were reported to be the strongest predictors of response.

In this study, focal radiation therapy paired with CTLA-4 blockade (ipilimumab) was tested in patients who had chemo-refractory metastatic non-small-cell lung cancer. The source of this sequence is a human donor with non-small cell lung cancer who had stable disease on radiotherapy plus ipilimumab. The sample was peripheral blood, taken from a patient treated with radiotherapy plus ipilimumab. The rearrangement joined TRBV9 to TRBJ1-1; the D gene is possibly TRBD1, with 6 bases matching. The DNA reads TGTGCCAGCAGCGTAGGATTACAGGGTCGGATGAACACTGAAGCTTTCTTT. This codes for CASSVGLQGRMNTEAFF. Here the CDR3 is joined to the reference TRBV9 and TRBJ1-1 genes, and the full variable domain is: DSGVTQTPKHLITATGQRVTLRCSPRSGDLSVYWYQQSLDQGLQFLIQYYNGEERAKGNILERFSAQQFPDLHSELNLSSLELGDSALYFCASSVGLQGRMNTEAFFGQGTRLTVV.